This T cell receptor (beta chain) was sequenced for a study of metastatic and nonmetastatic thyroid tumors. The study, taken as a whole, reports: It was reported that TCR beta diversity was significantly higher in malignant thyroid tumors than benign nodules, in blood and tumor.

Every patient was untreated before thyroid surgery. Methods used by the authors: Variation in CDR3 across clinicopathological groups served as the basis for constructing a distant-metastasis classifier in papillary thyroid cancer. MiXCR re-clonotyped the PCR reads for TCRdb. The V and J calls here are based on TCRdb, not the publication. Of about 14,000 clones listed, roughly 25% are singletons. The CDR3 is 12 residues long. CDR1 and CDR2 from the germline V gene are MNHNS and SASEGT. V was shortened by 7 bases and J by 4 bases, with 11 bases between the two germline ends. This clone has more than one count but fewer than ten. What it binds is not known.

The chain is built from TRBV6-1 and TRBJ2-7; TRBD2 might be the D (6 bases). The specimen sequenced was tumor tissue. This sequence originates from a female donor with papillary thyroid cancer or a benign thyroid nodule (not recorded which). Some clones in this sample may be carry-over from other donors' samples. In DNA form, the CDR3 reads TGTGCCAGCACGGGGGAGGTGTACGAGCAGTACTTC. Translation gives CASTGEVYEQYF.